The 20 T cell receptor beta chains below were found in one sample sequenced in a study of PD-1 blockade in classical Hodgkin lymphoma (dated by TCRdb to between 2020 and 2021). The protocol used for the library was the immunoSEQ multiplex PCR assay. Here the immuneACCESS table is served through TCRdb, limited to in-frame sequences with V and J called. Missing clones are a known gap in these copies; in checked studies unresolved V genes cover under half, and the rest lacks a known reason. The sample yields nearly 55,000 clones; 65% to 85% were counted once. In total, the top ten clones hold roughly 16% of the sample. In the paper's terms, the time point label means: cycle 1 day 1 (C1D1), immediately before nivolumab initiation. Every trial patient had relapsed after autologous stem cell transplantation, and cohorts A, B and C differed in prior brentuximab vedotin exposure. The sample was peripheral blood mononuclear cells (PBMCs), taken at baseline. These receptors were obtained from a human donor with classical Hodgkin lymphoma.

The gene calls are TRBV30 and TRBJ2-1; 14 bases map to TRBD2. CDR1 and CDR2 from the germline V gene are GTSNPN and SVGIG (reference sequence). The CDR3 has 16 amino acids. V lost 5 bases to trimming and J lost 4 bases; unmatched junction nucleotides: 7. CDR3 nucleotide sequence: TGTGCCTGGGGGACTAGCGGGAGCGGGATTTACAATGAGCAGTTCTTC. Protein product: CAWGTSGSGIYNEQFF.

The chain employs TRBV6-4 and TRBJ2-1; 7 bases are shared with TRBD1. The length of the CDR3 is 15 residues. V dropped 2 bases and J dropped 1; count of bases not matched to a gene: 2. Germline CDR1 MRHNA, CDR2 SNTAGT. The CDR3 spells CASSDQGESYNEQFF. DNA for the CDR3: TGTGCCAGCAGTGACCAGGGGGAATCCTACAATGAGCAGTTCTTC.

V gene TRBV7-9 combines with J gene TRBJ1-2; D perhaps matches TRBD1 (5 bases). The germline V gene encodes CDR1 SEHNR and CDR2 FQNEAQ (reference sequence). This CDR3 has 13 amino acids. With 6 bases removed from V and 6 bases from J, the gap between germline ends came to 14 bases. In DNA form, the CDR3 reads TGTGCCAGCAGTGCCCCGGGGCTGCATGGCTACACCTTC. It codes for CASSAPGLHGYTF.

The chain joins TRBV4-3 to TRBJ2-7; tentatively, D is TRBD1 or TRBD2 (5 bases each). CDR1 and CDR2 from the germline V gene are LGHNA and YSLEER. The CDR3 length is 16 residues. V was shortened by 2 bases and J by 0 bases, with 14 bases between the two germline ends. CDR3 DNA sequence: TGCGCCAGCAGCCAACACAACGGGGACGGCTCCTACGAGCAGTACTTC. This sequence encodes CASSQHNGDGSYEQYF.

A single count supports this clone. The genes are TRBV6-6 and TRBJ1-3; D gene ambiguous. The V end lost 7 bases, the J end lost 4 bases, and 14 bases lay between the germline ends. Germline V gene sequence: CDR1 MNHNY, CDR2 SVGAGI (reference sequence). The CDR3 sequence is 14 residues long. The CDR3 loop is CASTPHGGGNTIYF. DNA for the CDR3: TGTGCCAGCACCCCCCATGGAGGAGGAAACACCATATATTTT.

The chain joins TRBV10-3 to TRBJ2-4; D is perhaps TRBD1 or TRBD2 (5 bases each). In germline, CDR1 is ENHRY, CDR2 SYGVKD. The CDR3 totals 15 residues. The germline V and J ends were trimmed by 3 bases and 3 bases, with 12 bases remaining between them. The CDR3 reads CAISDRQGVKNIQYF. CDR3 DNA sequence: TGTGCCATCAGTGATAGGCAGGGAGTCAAAAACATTCAGTACTTC.

The rearrangement joins TRBV10-3 to TRBJ2-2; D is uncertain. Trimming cost V 2 bases and J 5 bases, with 12 bases left between them. This CDR3 contains 15 residues. Germline assignment: CDR1 ENHRY and CDR2 SYGVKD. In nucleotides, the CDR3 is TGTGCCATCAGTGAGACGTACGGATCTACCGGGGAGCTGTTTTTT. Protein: CAISETYGSTGELFF.

The rearrangement uses TRBV19 and TRBJ1-2; 11 positions match TRBD1. This CDR3 has 14 residues. The junction had 6 bases not matched to a gene; V was cut back by 8 bases and J by 4 bases. The V gene's germline CDR1 is LNHDA and CDR2 SQIVND (reference sequence). CDR3 DNA: TGTGCCAGTGGGACAGGGGGAGACCGCTATGGCTACACCTTC. Translated, it gives CASGTGGDRYGYTF.

This clone was found a few times. This chain uses TRBV11-3 with TRBJ2-5; D ambiguous. Trimming stripped 3 bases from V and 4 bases from J, with 9 bases between. This CDR3 has 13 residues. Per the germline V gene, CDR1 is SGHNT and CDR2 is YENEEA. The CDR3 here is CASSFWRTETQYF. The DNA for the CDR3 is TGTGCCAGCAGCTTCTGGAGAACAGAGACCCAGTACTTC.

On this clone: The germline gene is not matched at one end of the junction; a read error may be the cause. This chain connects TRBV14 to TRBJ2-1; D remains ambiguous. The CDR3 sequence is 13 residues long. The germline V gene has CDR1 SGHDN and CDR2 FVKESK. CDR3 sequence (DNA): TGTGCCAGCAGTCAAGTACAGTGGAATGAGCAGTTCTTC. Amino acid sequence: CASSQVQWNEQFF. Full variable domain (missing parts from reference TRBV14 and TRBJ2-1): EAGVTQFPSHSVIEKGQTVTLRCDPISGHDNLYWYRRVMGKEIKFLLHFVKESKQDESGMPNNRFLAERTGGTYSTLKVQPAELEDSGVYFCASSQVQWNEQFFGPGTRLTVL.

This clone was seen only once. The chain uses TRBV10-3 and TRBJ1-1, with 9 bases fitting TRBD1. The V segment lost 4 bases and the J segment 0 bases; nucleotides outside the gene matches: 6. Germline V lookup: CDR1 ENHRY, CDR2 SYGVKD. The CDR3 spans 16 residues. The CDR3 coding sequence is TGTGCCATCAGTGGACAGGGGGGACGGATGAACACTGAAGCTTTCTTT. It specifies CAISGQGGRMNTEAFF.

In this sample, this clone turned up a few times. The chain combines TRBV12-2 with TRBJ2-7; the table's D gene call, TRBD2, was not cross checked with the DNA. TRBV12-2 is a pseudogene. CDR3 size: 18 residues. The CDR3 region is CASPPRTSGRLSSYEQYV. In nucleotides, the CDR3 is TGTGCAAGTCCCCCAAGGACTAGCGGGAGACTTAGCTCCTACGAGCAGTACGTC.

This clone was detected only once. V is TRBV19 and J is TRBJ1-5, with 9 bases lining up with TRBD1. Germline V CDR1 and CDR2: LNHDA, SQIVND (reference sequence). Germline trimming cut 9 bases from V and 4 bases from J; bases unmatched to any gene: 4. The CDR3 loop spans 13 amino acids. CDR3 sequence: CASRDRENQPQHF. In DNA, the CDR3 is TGTGCCAGCCGGGACAGGGAAAATCAGCCCCAGCATTTT.

J is TRBJ2-1 and V is TRBV9; unclear D gene. The CDR3 consists of 12 residues. Trimming left V 0 bases short and J 8 bases short, with 6 bases between. The germline V gene has CDR1 SGDLS and CDR2 YYNGEE. CDR3: CASSVVGHEQFF. For the CDR3, the DNA is TGTGCCAGCAGCGTAGTAGGTCATGAGCAGTTCTTC.

This sequence joins TRBV6-5 and TRBJ2-7; the D gene is possibly TRBD2 (5 bases). This CDR3 region has 14 residues. Germline V lookup: CDR1 MNHEY, CDR2 SVGAGI. Deletions cut 4 bases from V and 3 bases from J, with 13 bases between. CDR3 DNA sequence: TGTGCCAGCAGTTCGGAACCCGGGGTCTACGAGCAGTACGTC. Residues: CASSSEPGVYEQYV.

The chain combines TRBV6-1 with TRBJ1-1, with TRBD1 as a possible D gene (6 bases). The CDR3 length is 14 residues. V lost 0 bases and J 4 bases, leaving 9 bases between the germline ends. Germline CDR1 is MNHNS and CDR2 is SASEGT. CDR3 residues: CASSEAGHITEAFF. The CDR3 bases are TGTGCCAGCAGTGAAGCGGGACATATCACTGAAGCTTTCTTT.

This clone was observed a handful of times. In DNA form, the CDR3 reads TGTGCCAGCAGCGTCATTGGGACAGCGTATGGCTACACCTTC. As protein: CASSVIGTAYGYTF. The chain couples TRBV2 to TRBJ1-2, with 7 positions matching TRBD1. Germline V gene data show CDR1 as SNHLY and CDR2 as FYNNEI. The V gene end was trimmed by 6 bases and the J gene end by 5 bases; junction bases not matched to a gene: 9. The CDR3 is 14 amino acids.

The chain is built from TRBV12-5 and TRBJ1-3, with 7 bases fitting TRBD1. The CDR3 contains 19 residues. In germline, CDR1 is LGHNT, CDR2 FRNRAP. V shed 0 bases, J shed 0 bases, and the junction held 11 bases outside the gene matches. Here the CDR3 reads CASGLVHVGQFTSGNTIYF. In DNA, the CDR3 is TGTGCTAGTGGTTTGGTACATGTGGGACAGTTTACCTCTGGAAACACCATATATTTT.

CDR3 bases: TGTGCCAGTAGTACCTTGGAGGCCTACGAGCAGTACTTC. It translates to CASSTLEAYEQYF. This chain connects TRBV19 to TRBJ2-7; D is perhaps TRBD2 (5 bases). V lost 4 bases, J lost 2 bases, and 9 bases lay in between. Germline V gene sequence: CDR1 LNHDA, CDR2 SQIVND (reference sequence). There are 13 residues in the CDR3.

The DNA for the CDR3 is TGTGCCAGCTCACCGGAGGGCTTGCAGCCCCAGCATTTT. Its translation is CASSPEGLQPQHF. V and J are TRBV18 and TRBJ1-5; D uncertain. This CDR3 region has 13 residues. V was pared by 3 bases and J by 7 bases, with 10 bases between. Germline V gene data show CDR1 as KGHSH and CDR2 as LQKENI.